Here is one T cell receptor (beta chain) with its context. The data were taken from a study of blood T cell repertoires in COVID-19. CDR3 length equals 17 residues. The J segment lost 8 bases and the V segment lost 3 bases, leaving 10 bases of the junction unmatched. The germline gives CDR1 PRHDT, CDR2 FYEKMQ (reference sequence). Authors' methods: From reference gene primer amplification, estimates of nucleated cell counts were derived. Libraries were prepared by immunoSEQ multiplex PCR; TCRdb keeps only in-frame clonotypes and omits some of them. V, J and clone size reflect that table, while D and trimming were determined from the DNA. This sample has about 98,000 clones, with around 80% found just once.

This sequence originates from a man aged 55 to 70 with active or convalescent COVID-19. The V and J genes are TRBV13 and TRBJ2-1; 13 bases agree with TRBD2. The sample comprised peripheral blood. CDR3 in DNA: TGTGCCAGCAGCTTTAGAGGACTAGCGGGAGCTGGAGATGAGCAGTTCTTC. Its translation is CASSFRGLAGAGDEQFF.